The T cell receptor (beta chain) described here comes from a study of early T cells in non-severe SARS-CoV-2 infection. Whole-study context: Sequencing of bulk RNA from unsorted whole blood was done, without chain pairing. The study's findings and limits: VDJdb matching favored anti-spike CD8 responses, missing private and CD4 specificities.

This CDR3 is built from 14 residues. The V gene's germline CDR1 is LNHDA and CDR2 SQIVND (reference sequence). V was pared by 5 bases and J by 3 bases, with 4 bases of the junction left unmatched. As regards this clonotype: The antigen is not known.

Attachment of unique molecular identifiers to individual cDNA molecules was performed. TCRdb called the 5' RACE reads again in MiXCR, with one record for every CDR3 protein. The profile covers more than 25,000 distinct CDR3 sequences, with about 6% appearing a single time and 5% to 7% taken by the ten largest. The sequencing input was whole blood. The receptor was derived from an adult who was a healthcare worker with PCR-confirmed SARS-CoV-2 infection or an uninfected control (not recorded which). The chain carries TRBV19 and TRBJ2-3; 8 nucleotides align to TRBD1. CDR3 in amino acids: CASSPDRATDTQYF. The DNA of the CDR3 is TGTGCCAGTAGTCCGGACAGGGCTACAGATACGCAGTATTTT.